This TCR beta chain came from a study of spatial heterogeneity in lung cancer (dated by TCRdb to about 2019). Study-level background: Beta-chain transcripts were consistently detected in greater numbers than alpha-chain transcripts, which likely reflects a higher abundance of beta-chain transcripts. TCR alpha and beta repertoires were quantitatively compared across multiple tumor regions, matched nontumor lung and blood in non-small cell lung cancer. TCR repertoire features were related to nonsynonymous mutation counts determined by whole-exome sequencing of tumor tissue. In the raw uncorrected reads, each unique combination of TCR and UMI appeared on average more than ten times. At surgery, both alpha and beta chains were TCR-sequenced in around 240 tumor regions, fewer than 65 matched nontumor lung samples and a few dozen PBMC samples.

This clonotype was counted many times. Its antigen is currently not known. No base quality values were provided; no much bigger clone lies one nucleotide off. What this sample's time point label stands for: sample taken at primary tumor resection. Without any cell sorting, TCR sequencing was performed on whole RNA extracted either from tumor and nontumor lung tissue or from cryopreserved PBMC samples. The donors were 70 or so patients from the lung TRACERx cohort who had early-stage, untreated non-small cell lung cancer. Only patients with enough RNA available from two or more tumor regions were chosen for TCR sequencing. The germline V end is reduced by 4 bases and the J end by 3 bases; junction bases left unmatched: 13. The germline V gene specifies SGHRS as CDR1 and YFSETQ as CDR2. The CDR3 contains 17 residues, cysteine and phenylalanine counted. The sequence is cut down to CDR3 DNA, 51 bases in frame from base 1.

Paper-wide results and their limitations: Confirming at a functional level the hypothesis that regional TCRs recognize regional mutations was considered to require additional single-cell paired TCR alpha and beta sequencing. Ubiquitous expanded tumor TCRs were found in blood more often at tumor resection than at routine follow-up.

The receptor library was made with 5' RACE. Sequenced using a NextSeq 500. To allow correction of PCR and sequencing errors, the TCR library protocol tagged every TCR cDNA molecule with a unique molecular identifier. In the authors' own workflow: TCR identification, UMI-based error correction and CDR3 extraction were performed with Decombinator tools. TCRs above a frequency of 2 per 1,000, corresponding to the top 1% of the tumor frequency distribution, were defined as expanded. Rényi diversity was computed with the R vegan package after subsampling each repertoire 100 times to 5,000 TCRs. CDR3 similarity networks were built from amino acid triplet string-kernel similarity, connecting CDR3s with pairwise similarity above 0.82. Through fastp at Q25 and MiXCR, TCRdb rebuilt clones from the public reads, retaining in-frame beta chains. All rows with the same CDR3 protein become a single entry with the most common DNA and genes. The V and J calls follow TCRdb's processing rather than the paper's. Counted in this sample were under 75,000 distinct CDR3 sequences; around 8.2% of them appeared once. The ten largest clones capture about 16% of the sample.

The sequenced sample was PBMCs, obtained at surgery. The receptor was derived from a female donor with early-stage non-small cell lung cancer. The rearranged chain carries TRBV5-1 and TRBJ1-2, with 9 central nucleotides matching TRBD1. The bases read TGCGCCAGCAGCGAGAGGGTGAGGGGACAGGGAGACTATGGCTACACCTTC. Protein translation: CASSERVRGQGDYGYTF. Extended through the reference TRBV5-1 and TRBJ1-2 proteins, this CDR3 yields the full variable domain: KAGVTQTPRYLIKTRGQQVTLSCSPISGHRSVSWYQQTPGQGLQFLFEYFSETQRNKGNFPGRFSGRQFSNSRSEMNVSTLELGDSALYLCASSERVRGQGDYGYTFGSGTRLTVV.